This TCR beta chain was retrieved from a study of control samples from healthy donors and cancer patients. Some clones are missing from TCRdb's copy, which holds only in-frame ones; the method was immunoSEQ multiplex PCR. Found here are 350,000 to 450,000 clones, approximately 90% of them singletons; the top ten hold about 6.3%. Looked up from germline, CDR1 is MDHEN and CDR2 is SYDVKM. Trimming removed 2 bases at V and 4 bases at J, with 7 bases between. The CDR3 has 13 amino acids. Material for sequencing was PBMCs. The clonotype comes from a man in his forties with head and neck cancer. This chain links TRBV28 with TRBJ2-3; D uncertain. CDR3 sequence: CASSLLGSDTQYF. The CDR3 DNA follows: TGTGCCAGCAGTTTACTTGGTTCAGATACGCAGTATTTT.